This entry lists 21 T cell receptor beta chains sequenced from one sample in a study of T cells in Graves' hyperthyroidism and ophthalmopathy. Amplification targeted TCR beta CDR3 regions from RNA transcripts. During a first-round RT-PCR of the TCR CDR3, the HTBI primer set was used. TCRdb re-called the multiplex PCR reads through MiXCR, storing one row per CDR3 protein. The sample carries a few hundred thousand distinct CDR3 sequences, approximately 14% recorded once. What was sequenced was blood. Every receptor here comes from a woman younger than 35 with Graves' hyperthyroidism that later progressed to Graves' ophthalmopathy.

A note on this clonotype: Sequence at one end of the junction differs from germline and may be a read error. The J gene is TRBJ2-5, the V gene TRBV3-1; 10 bases are a match to TRBD2. This CDR3 region has 15 residues. Germline V gene lookup returns CDR1 LGHDT and CDR2 YNNKEL (reference sequence). CDR3 sequence (DNA): TGTGCCAGCAGCCAAACGTCCTTACTAGCGGGACCCGAGGACTTC. It is translated as CASSQTSLLAGPEDF.

The chain combines TRBV7-2 with TRBJ2-7; D is perhaps TRBD1 (6 bases). This CDR3 has 15 residues. Between the trimmed V and J ends, which lost 0 bases and 4 bases, there was a span of 13 bases. The V gene's germline CDR1 is SGHTA and CDR2 FQGNSA. DNA for the CDR3: TGTGCCAGCAGCTTAGCGCTAACCAGGGGTTACGAGCAGTACTTC. Protein sequence: CASSLALTRGYEQYF.

This clonotype came up many times. The chain recombines TRBV7-8 with TRBJ2-1; D is uncertain. The CDR3 sequence is 12 residues long. The germline gives CDR1 SGHVS, CDR2 FQNEAQ. V was cut by 5 bases and J by 9 bases, with 11 bases left in between. This CDR3 reads CASSQFVSEQFF. CDR3 DNA: TGTGCCAGCAGCCAATTTGTAAGTGAGCAGTTCTTC. Full variable domain (missing parts from reference TRBV7-8 and TRBJ2-1): GAGVSQSPRYKVAKRGQDVALRCDPISGHVSLFWYQQALGQGPEFLTYFQNEAQLDKSGLPSDRFFAERPEGSVSTLKIQRTQQEDSAVYLCASSQFVSEQFFGPGTRLTVL.

There are many counts of this clonotype. V gene TRBV7-2 combines with J gene TRBJ2-1, with 10 bases identical to TRBD2. The CDR3 length is 15 residues. The germline gives CDR1 SGHTA, CDR2 FQGNSA. V shed 6 bases, J shed 4 bases, and the junction held 6 bases outside the gene matches. The CDR3 coding sequence is TGTGCCAGCAGTCCTAGCGGGAGTGGGTACAATGAGCAGTTCTTC. It specifies CASSPSGSGYNEQFF.

About this clonotype: This may be a read error, as it is one base from a much larger clone. The chain uses TRBV28 and TRBJ1-6; D might be TRBD1 (6 bases). V dropped 6 bases and J dropped 7 bases, with 19 bases sitting between them. The CDR3 has 16 residues. Germline V gene data show CDR1 as MDHEN and CDR2 as SYDVKM. The CDR3 nucleotides read TGTGCCAGCAGCACTTATGGGGGCAACAAGAATTCACCCCTCCACTTT. Translating it yields CASSTYGGNKNSPLHF.

The V call is TRBV11-1, the J call TRBJ2-1; TRBD2 agrees at 7 bases. The germline V gene has CDR1 SGHAT and CDR2 FQDESV (reference sequence). This CDR3 contains 16 residues. The trim removed 4 bases at V and 7 bases at J, leaving 13 bases unmatched. The CDR3 sequence is CASSSPVGLGGNEQFF. The CDR3 DNA sequence: TGTGCCAGCAGCTCTCCTGTCGGGCTCGGGGGGAATGAGCAGTTCTTC.

There are many counts of this clonotype. The CDR3 DNA sequence: TGTGCCAGCAGTAGGACAGGGCGCACAGATACGCAGTATTTT. Translated: CASSRTGRTDTQYF. The chain couples TRBV12-3 or TRBV12-4 to TRBJ2-3, with 8 bases aligning to TRBD1. V gave up 5 bases and J gave up 1 base; unmatched junction bases: 2. The CDR3 totals 14 residues.

This chain uses TRBV19 with TRBJ1-5; D gene uncertain. The CDR3 runs to 13 residues. Trimming pared 5 bases from V and 10 bases from J, leaving 15 bases between. Germline CDR1 is LNHDA and CDR2 is SQIVND (reference sequence). The CDR3 bases are TGTGCCAGTAGTGCTGTGATGGGGTCCCCCCAGCATTTT. It specifies CASSAVMGSPQHF.

This chain uses TRBV5-5 with TRBJ1-2, with TRBD1 matching over 7 bases. The CDR3 extends over 17 amino acids. Losses at the gene ends were 1 base for V and 7 bases for J; bases not matched to a gene: 16. Germline V gives CDR1 SGHKS, CDR2 YYEKEE (reference sequence). CDR3 protein: CASSLRWTGRTESGYTF. CDR3 bases: TGTGCCAGCAGCTTGAGGTGGACAGGCCGAACAGAGAGTGGCTACACCTTC. Combining the CDR3 with reference TRBV5-5 and TRBJ1-2 gives the whole variable domain DAGVTQSPTHLIKTRGQQVTLRCSPISGHKSVSWYQQVLGQGPQFIFQYYEKEERGRGNFPDRFSARQFPNYSSELNVNALLLGDSALYLCASSLRWTGRTESGYTFGSGTRLTVV.

This clonotype was recorded at least ten times. This chain links TRBV2 with TRBJ2-1, with D perhaps TRBD2 (5 bases). V shed 6 bases and J shed 0 bases, with 12 bases lying between them. This CDR3 contains 15 residues. Looked up from germline, CDR1 is SNHLY and CDR2 is FYNNEI. The CDR3 DNA sequence: TGTGCCAGCAGATTAGGCCGGGGCTCCTACAATGAGCAGTTCTTC. Translation gives CASRLGRGSYNEQFF.

This clonotype occurred a few times. Mismatch with germline at one junction end may stem from a read error. The chain links TRBV19 to TRBJ2-1; 10 nucleotides align to TRBD1. Germline lookup yields CDR1 LNHDA and CDR2 SQIVND (reference sequence). The CDR3 loop spans 19 amino acids. The CDR3 sequence is CASSRQGATSGYKYNEQFF. In DNA form, the CDR3 reads TGTGCCAGCAGTAGACAGGGGGCCACTAGCGGCTACAAGTACAATGAGCAGTTCTTC. Looking up the rest from reference TRBV19 and TRBJ2-1 gives the full variable domain: DGGITQSPKYLFRKEGQNVTLSCEQNLNHDAMYWYRQDPGQGLRLIYYSQIVNDFQKGDIAEGYSVSREKKESFPLTVTSAQKNPTAFYLCASSRQGATSGYKYNEQFFGPGTRLTVL.

CDR3 region: CSVEARQGWYGYTF. The CDR3 nucleotides are TGCAGCGTTGAAGCTCGACAGGGGTGGTATGGCTACACCTTC. The chain combines TRBV29-1 with TRBJ1-2, with TRBD1 identical over 8 bases. J gave up 5 bases and V 1 base, and 6 bases lay outside the gene matches. There are 14 residues in the CDR3. Germline V gene data show CDR1 as SQVTM and CDR2 as ANQGSEA.

This clonotype was picked up many times. The chain joins TRBV5-1 to TRBJ1-1; 7 bases are a match to TRBD1. Germline V gene lookup returns CDR1 SGHRS and CDR2 YFSETQ. Trimming removed 0 bases from V and 4 bases from J; junction bases left unmatched: 6. The CDR3 contains 15 residues. Here the CDR3 DNA reads TGCGCCAGCAGCTTGGGAGGGGGCGAAGGCACTGAAGCTTTCTTT. Protein product: CASSLGGGEGTEAFF.

V and J are TRBV6-1 and TRBJ2-7; 8 nucleotides agree with TRBD1. The CDR3 runs 14 residues. In germline, CDR1 is MNHNS, CDR2 SASEGT. Trimming cost V 3 bases and J 4 bases; bases outside gene matches: 5. CDR3 sequence reads: CASSEQGATYEQYF. CDR3 nucleotide sequence: TGTGCCAGCAGTGAGCAGGGGGCGACGTACGAGCAGTACTTC.

This clonotype came up many times. The CDR3 nucleotides read TGTGCCAGCAGATCCGGGACCAAGGGGAGAAGCACAGATACGCAGTATTTT. This sequence encodes CASRSGTKGRSTDTQYF. The chain links TRBV11-2 to TRBJ2-3; tentatively, D is TRBD1 or TRBD2 (5 bases each). The CDR3 extends over 17 amino acids. The V end lost 6 bases, the J end lost 0 bases, and 19 bases lay between the germline ends. CDR1 is SGHAT, CDR2 FQNNGV, per germline.

This clonotype was counted at least ten times. The chain is built from TRBV6-1 and TRBJ1-2, with D uncertain. The CDR3 has 15 residues. The germline CDR1 and CDR2 sequences are MNHNS and SASEGT. V lost 3 bases and J 4 bases, leaving 15 bases between the germline ends. The CDR3: CASSDLGPDPYGYTF. The CDR3 nucleotides read TGTGCCAGCAGTGATTTAGGTCCAGATCCCTATGGCTACACCTTC.

This clonotype showed up many times. The rearrangement uses TRBV20-1 and TRBJ2-3; no firm D call. From germline, CDR1 is DFQATT and CDR2 SNEGSKA (reference sequence). Trimming stripped 3 bases from V and 0 bases from J, with 10 bases between. The CDR3 sequence is 14 residues long. The CDR3 region is CSASSLTSTDTQYF. The CDR3 DNA is TGCAGTGCTAGTTCCTTAACTAGCACAGATACGCAGTATTTT.

This clonotype has ten or more counts. CDR3 nucleotide sequence: TGTGCCAGCAGACCAACAGGGCGTGTAAGGCATGAGCAGTTCTTC. Translation: CASRPTGRVRHEQFF. The chain recombines TRBV6-1 with TRBJ2-1, with D possibly matching TRBD1 (6 bases). CDR1 and CDR2 from the germline V gene are MNHNS and SASEGT. Trimming took off 6 bases at V and 8 bases at J, with 20 bases between the two ends. This CDR3 has 15 residues.

The sample holds many counts of this clonotype. The rearrangement uses TRBV28 and TRBJ2-3; D is unclear. The CDR3 is made up of 15 amino acids. V dropped 1 base and J dropped 1 base, with 9 bases sitting between them. Germline CDR1 reads MDHEN; CDR2 reads SYDVKM. The CDR3 sequence: CASSLLLPRTDTQYF. The CDR3 DNA sequence: TGTGCCAGCAGTTTATTGCTACCACGCACAGATACGCAGTATTTT. The entire variable domain, with the rest obtained from reference TRBV28 and TRBJ2-3, is as follows: DVKVTQSSRYLVKRTGEKVFLECVQDMDHENMFWYRQDPGLGLRLIYFSYDVKMKEKGDIPEGYSVSREKKERFSLILESASTNQTSMYLCASSLLLPRTDTQYFGPGTRLTVL.

This clonotype was recorded many times. The CDR3 here is CASSSRDRGYNEQFF. CDR3 nucleotides: TGTGCCAGCAGTTCCCGGGACAGGGGATACAATGAGCAGTTCTTC. The chain carries TRBV12-3 or TRBV12-4 and TRBJ2-1; TRBD1 matches 10 bases. The V segment lost 4 bases and the J segment 4 bases; nucleotides outside the gene matches: 4. The CDR3 has 15 amino acids.

This chain connects TRBV12-3 or TRBV12-4 to TRBJ1-5; D is unresolved. V was trimmed by 5 bases and J by 2 bases, leaving 7 bases between them. The CDR3 runs 13 residues. CDR3 region: CASSKVGNQPQHF. CDR3 nucleotides: TGTGCCAGCAGTAAGGTGGGCAATCAGCCCCAGCATTTT.